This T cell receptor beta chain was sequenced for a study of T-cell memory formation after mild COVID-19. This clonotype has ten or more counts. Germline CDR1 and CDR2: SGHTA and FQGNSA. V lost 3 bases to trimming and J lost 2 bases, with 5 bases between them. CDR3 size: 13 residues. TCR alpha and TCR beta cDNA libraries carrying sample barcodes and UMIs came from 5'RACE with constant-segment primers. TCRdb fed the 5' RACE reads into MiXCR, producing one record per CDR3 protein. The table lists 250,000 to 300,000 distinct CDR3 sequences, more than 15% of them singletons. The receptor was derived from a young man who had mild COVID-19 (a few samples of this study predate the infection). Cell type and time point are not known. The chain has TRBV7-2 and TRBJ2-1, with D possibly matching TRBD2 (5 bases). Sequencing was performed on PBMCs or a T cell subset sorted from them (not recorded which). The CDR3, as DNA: TGTGCCAGCAGCTTCGGGACCTACAATGAGCAGTTCTTC. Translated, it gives CASSFGTYNEQFF.